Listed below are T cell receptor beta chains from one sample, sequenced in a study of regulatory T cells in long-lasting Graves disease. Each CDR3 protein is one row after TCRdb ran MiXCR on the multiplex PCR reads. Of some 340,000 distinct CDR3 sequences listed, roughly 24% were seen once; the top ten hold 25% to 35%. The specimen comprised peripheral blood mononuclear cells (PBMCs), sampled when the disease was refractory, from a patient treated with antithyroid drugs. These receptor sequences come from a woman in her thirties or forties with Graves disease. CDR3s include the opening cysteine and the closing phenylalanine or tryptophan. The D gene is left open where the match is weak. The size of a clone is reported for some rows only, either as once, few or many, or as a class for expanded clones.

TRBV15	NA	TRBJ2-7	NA	TGTGCCACCAGCAGGTTCGGCTACGAGCAGTACTTC	CATSRFGYEQYF
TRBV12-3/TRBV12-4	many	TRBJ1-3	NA	TGTGCCAGCAGTTATCGTGGAAACACCATATATTTT	CASSYRGNTIYF
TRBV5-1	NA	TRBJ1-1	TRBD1	TGCGCCAGCAGCGCGACGGGACAGGGTGGAACTGAAGCTTTCTTT	CASSATGQGGTEAFF
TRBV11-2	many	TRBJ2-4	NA	TGTGCCAGCAGCCCTATATCCGGGACAGCGGGTAAAAACATTCAGTACTTC	CASSPISGTAGKNIQYF
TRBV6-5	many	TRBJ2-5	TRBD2	TGTGCCAGCAGTTATGCCAGCGGGAGGGGCGAGACCCAGTACTTC	CASSYASGRGETQYF
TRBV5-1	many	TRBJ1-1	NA	TGCGCCAGCAGCTTGGAAACAGGGAGCACTGAAGCTTTCTTT	CASSLETGSTEAFF
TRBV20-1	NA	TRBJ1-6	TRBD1	TGCAGTGCTAGAAAAGGGGGGGACAGCTATAATTCACCCCTCCACTTT	CSARKGGDSYNSPLHF
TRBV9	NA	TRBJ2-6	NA	TGTGCCAGCAGCGTAGATGCAGGAGATGGGGCCAACGTCCTGACTTTC	CASSVDAGDGANVLTF
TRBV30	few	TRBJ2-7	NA	TGTGCCTGGAGAGGGCGAGACCCTCCCTACGAGCAGTACTTC	CAWRGRDPPYEQYF
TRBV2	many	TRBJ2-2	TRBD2	TGTGCCACCCTACTAGCGGGAGCGAACACCGGGGAGCTGTTTTTT	CATLLAGANTGELFF
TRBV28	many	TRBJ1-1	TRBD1	TGTGCCACCCAGGGGGTTCTGAACACTGAAGCTTTCTTT	CATQGVLNTEAFF
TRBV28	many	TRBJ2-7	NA	TGTGCCAGCAGTTTCAGTCTTGGGCGCCCGAGCTCCTACGAGCAGTACTTC	CASSFSLGRPSSYEQYF
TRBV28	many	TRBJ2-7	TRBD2	TGTGCCAGCAGTTCCCGATCCGTAGCGGGCCCATATCACGAGCAGTACTTC	CASSSRSVAGPYHEQYF
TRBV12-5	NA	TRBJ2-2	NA	TGTGCTAGTGGGGCTTCAGGGAAAATGGGGGAGCTGTTTTTT	CASGASGKMGELFF
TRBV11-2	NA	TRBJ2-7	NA	TGTGCCAGCAGCTTAGGGATCAAGGCCTACGAGCAGTACTTC	CASSLGIKAYEQYF
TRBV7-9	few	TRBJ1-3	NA	TGTGCCAGCAGCACTAGGGTGGTCGTGGGTCCAGGAAACACCATATATTTT	CASSTRVVVGPGNTIYF
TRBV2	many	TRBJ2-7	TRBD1	TGTGCCAGCAGTGGGGACAGACCACCCTACGAGCAGTACTTC	CASSGDRPPYEQYF
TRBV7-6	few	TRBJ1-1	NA	TGTGCCAGCAGCTTAGTGGGGGACAACATGAACACTGAAGCTTTCTTT	CASSLVGDNMNTEAFF
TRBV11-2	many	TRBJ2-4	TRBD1	TGTGCCAGCAGCTCATTCACCATTGACAGGGCAAACATTCAGTACTTC	CASSSFTIDRANIQYF
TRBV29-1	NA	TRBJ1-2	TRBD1	TGCAGCGTTAGGACAGGGGGTCGCTATGGCTACACCTTC	CSVRTGGRYGYTF
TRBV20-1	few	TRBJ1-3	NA	TGCAGTGCTAGCCGGGACCTACGGAAGGGAAACACCATATATTTT	CSASRDLRKGNTIYF
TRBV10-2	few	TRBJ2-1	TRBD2	TGCGCCAGCAGACTAGCGGGAGGGGGGCCATGGGGTGAGCAGTTCTTC	CASRLAGGGPWGEQFF
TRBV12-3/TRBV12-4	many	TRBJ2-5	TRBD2	TGTGCCAGCAACCGTGGACTAGCGGGAGCAGAGACCCAGTACTTC	CASNRGLAGAETQYF
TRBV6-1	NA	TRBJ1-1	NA	TGTGCCAGCAGTGGTGGAGTGGGCACTGAAGCTTTCTTT	CASSGGVGTEAFF
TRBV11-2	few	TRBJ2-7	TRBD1	TGTGCCAGCAGCTTAGATCTAGACCGGGGACAGGAGTACTTC	CASSLDLDRGQEYF
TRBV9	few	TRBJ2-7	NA	TGTGCCAGCAGCTCAAGAGCGGACGACATCTACGAGCAGTACTTC	CASSSRADDIYEQYF
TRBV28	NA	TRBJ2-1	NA	TGTGCCAGCAGTTTACAGGGGATAAGGTACAATGAGCAGTTCTTC	CASSLQGIRYNEQFF
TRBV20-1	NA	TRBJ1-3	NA	TGCAGTGCTAGAGACAGATACTCTGGAAACACCATATATTTT	CSARDRYSGNTIYF
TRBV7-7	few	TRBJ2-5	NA	TGTGCTAGCAGCTATTCAGCCGGGTACCAAGAGACCCAGTACTTC	CASSYSAGYQETQYF
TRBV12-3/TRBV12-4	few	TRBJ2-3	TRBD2	TGTGCCAGTTCTACCAGGGCTAGCGGGAGCACAGATACGCAGTATTTT	CASSTRASGSTDTQYF
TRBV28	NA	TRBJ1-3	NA	TGTGCCAGCAGCCCCCAGACAGGAGGAAGAAACACCATATATTTT	CASSPQTGGRNTIYF
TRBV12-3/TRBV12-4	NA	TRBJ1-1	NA	TGTGCCAGCACCGCGGCGGGGTCGATAAACACTGAAGCTTTCTTT	CASTAAGSINTEAFF
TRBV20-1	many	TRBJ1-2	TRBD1	TGCAGTGCTAGTCAGGCGACAGGGGAAGTCGGCTACACCTTC	CSASQATGEVGYTF
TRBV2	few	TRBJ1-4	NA	TGTGCCAGCAGTTGGGGGTCTAATGAAAAACTGTTTTTT	CASSWGSNEKLFF
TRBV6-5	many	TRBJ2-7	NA	TGTGCCAGCAGTTACTCGGACGATCGCTACGAGCAGTACTTC	CASSYSDDRYEQYF
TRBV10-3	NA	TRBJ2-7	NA	TGTGCCATCAGTGACCCGATAGGGTGGGGATACTACGAGCAGTACTTC	CAISDPIGWGYYEQYF
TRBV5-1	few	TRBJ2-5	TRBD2	TGCGCCAGCAGCTTACTAGCGGGAGGGCCCGAAGAGACCCAGTACTTC	CASSLLAGGPEETQYF
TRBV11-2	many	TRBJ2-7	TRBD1	TGTGCCAGCACCTACGGACAGGGGCACTCCTACGAGCAGTACTTC	CASTYGQGHSYEQYF
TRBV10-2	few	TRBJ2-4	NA	TGCGCCAGCAGTACATCTAACAGGGGCCTCAGCGGGAGAGCCAAAAACATTCAGTACTTC	CASSTSNRGLSGRAKNIQYF
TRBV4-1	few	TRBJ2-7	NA	TGCGCCAGCAGCCAAGAGAGGGGGGTCTACGAGCAGTACTTC	CASSQERGVYEQYF
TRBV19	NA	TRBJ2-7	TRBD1	TGTGCCAGTAGTTCGAATCCCGGGACAGGGGGCGAGCAGTACTTC	CASSSNPGTGGEQYF
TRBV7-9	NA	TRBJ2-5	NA	TGTGCCAGCAGCTTAGCAGCTGGGTGGGGCACGACCCAGTACTTC	CASSLAAGWGTTQYF
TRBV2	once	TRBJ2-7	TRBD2	TGTGCCAGCAGCCAAGTGGCTAGCGGGAGTCCTTACGAGCAGTACTTC	CASSQVASGSPYEQYF
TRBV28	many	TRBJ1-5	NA	TGTGCCAGCAGTTCCTTACCTACGGGCAATCAGCCCCAGCATTTT	CASSSLPTGNQPQHF
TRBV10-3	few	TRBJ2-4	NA	TGTGCCATTTCAGGGGAGGGCAAAAACATTCAGTACTTC	CAISGEGKNIQYF
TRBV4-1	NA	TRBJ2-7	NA	TGCGCCAGCAGCCAACCTCGGGAGTTCAACGAGCAGTACTTC	CASSQPREFNEQYF
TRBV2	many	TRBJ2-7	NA	TGTGCCAGTAGGACTAACGGGAGAGTTGGGCAGTACTTC	CASRTNGRVGQYF
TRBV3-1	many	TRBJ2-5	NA	TGTGCCAGCAGCCAAACCTACCTAGAAAAGACCCAGTACTTC	CASSQTYLEKTQYF
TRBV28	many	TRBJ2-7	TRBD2	TGTGCCAGCAGCAAAGGGACTAGCGGGACCTACGAGCAGTACTTC	CASSKGTSGTYEQYF
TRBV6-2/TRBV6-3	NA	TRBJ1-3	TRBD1	TGTGCCAGCAGTTACGGGACAGGGGTTGGAAACACCATATATTTT	CASSYGTGVGNTIYF
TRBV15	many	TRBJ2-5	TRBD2	TGTGCCACCAGCAGCCTACTAGCGGCCCAAGAGACCCAGTACTTC	CATSSLLAAQETQYF
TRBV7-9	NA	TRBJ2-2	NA	TGTGCCAGCAGCTATTCGGTTCTGAGGGACACCGGGGAGCTGTTTTTT	CASSYSVLRDTGELFF
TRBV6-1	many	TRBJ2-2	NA	TGTGCCAGCACCGCGAGGGGACTGGACGCGGCCGGGGAGCTGTTTTTT	CASTARGLDAAGELFF
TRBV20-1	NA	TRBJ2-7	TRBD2	TGCAGTGCTTCCTCGGGGCGGGAGAGGGAGCAGTACTTC	CSASSGREREQYF
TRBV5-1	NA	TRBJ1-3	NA	TGCGCCAGCAGCCTCGGCCTTTCCGGCTCTGGAAACACCATATATTTT	CASSLGLSGSGNTIYF
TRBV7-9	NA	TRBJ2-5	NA	TGTGCCAGCAGTTCCCAGGGAATGGCCCAGTACTTC	CASSSQGMAQYF
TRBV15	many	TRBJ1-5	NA	TGTGCCACCAGCAGAGAAGGGGATCAGCCCCAGCATTTT	CATSREGDQPQHF
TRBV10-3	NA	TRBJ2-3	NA	TGTGCCATCAGTGAGATATTAGATACGCAGTATTTT	CAISEILDTQYF
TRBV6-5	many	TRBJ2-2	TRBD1	TGTGCCAGCAGTTCGGGACAGCAAACCGGGGAGCTGTTTTTT	CASSSGQQTGELFF